A single sample gave rise to the 18 T cell receptor beta chains below, sequenced in a study of cytomegalovirus exposure and HLA in healthy donors. TCRdb's copy holds only in-frame clones and misses some; the assay was immunoSEQ multiplex PCR. The sample lists nearly 200,000 clones; roughly 84% were seen once. The source material was PBMCs. These receptors all come from a woman younger than 45 in good health and CMV-seropositive.

The chain recombines TRBV5-1 with TRBJ2-1; 7 nucleotides line up with TRBD1. This CDR3 spans 14 amino acids. V lost 0 bases, J lost 8 bases, and 5 bases stayed unmatched. Germline CDR1 reads SGHRS; CDR2 reads YFSETQ. The CDR3 sequence: CASSLVGGTDEQFF. CDR3 DNA: TGCGCCAGCAGCTTGGTTGGTGGGACAGATGAGCAGTTCTTC.

Note on this clone: At one of its ends the junction is not consistent with the germline gene, which may arise from a read error. DNA of the CDR3: TGCGCCAGCAGCTTAGATCGGCCAGGTGGACTGAGCTACGAGCAGTACTTC. Its protein product is CASSLDRPGGLSYEQYF. The chain links TRBV11-2 to TRBJ2-7; maybe TRBD2 (5 bases). Germline V lookup: CDR1 SGHAT, CDR2 FQNNGV. The length of the CDR3 is 17 residues. Variable domain in full (rest from reference TRBV11-2 and TRBJ2-7): EAGVAQSPRYKIIEKRQSVAFWCNPISGHATLYWYQQILGQGPKLLIQFQNNGVVDDSQLPKDRFSAERLKGVDSTLKIQPAKLEDSAVYLCASSLDRPGGLSYEQYFGPGTRLTVT.

This clone was seen a few times. V is TRBV7-8 and J is TRBJ1-5; no clear D. The CDR3 runs to 13 residues. Germline CDR1 and CDR2: SGHVS and FQNEAQ. The V and J ends lost 2 bases and 5 bases respectively, with 7 bases between them. The DNA of the CDR3 is TGTGCCAGCAGCTTAATCGAGGATCAGCCCCAGCATTTT. Its translation is CASSLIEDQPQHF. Supplemented by reference TRBV7-8 and TRBJ1-5, the full variable domain reads GAGVSQSPRYKVAKRGQDVALRCDPISGHVSLFWYQQALGQGPEFLTYFQNEAQLDKSGLPSDRFFAERPEGSVSTLKIQRTQQEDSAVYLCASSLIEDQPQHFGDGTRLSIL.

The chain recombines TRBV7-9 with TRBJ1-1, with D perhaps TRBD1 (6 bases). Deletions cut 3 bases from V and 7 bases from J, with 18 bases between. This CDR3 region has 15 residues. CDR1 is SEHNR, CDR2 FQNEAQ, per germline (reference sequence). The CDR3 DNA reads TGTGCCAGCAGCTTCCAACAGGGAGAGGATTTTGAAGCTTTCTTT. Protein: CASSFQQGEDFEAFF.

The gene calls are TRBV30 and TRBJ2-7; 7 bases line up with TRBD2. The junction had 1 base not matched to a gene; V was cut back by 0 bases and J by 2 bases. The germline CDR1 and CDR2 sequences are GTSNPN and SVGIG (reference sequence). The length of the CDR3 is 13 residues. The CDR3 coding sequence is TGTGCCTGGAGTGTTGGGACTACCTACGAGCAGTACTTC. Translating gives CAWSVGTTYEQYF.

The chain joins TRBV6-1 to TRBJ2-7, with 7 bases fitting TRBD1. The germline CDR1 and CDR2 sequences are MNHNS and SASEGT. Unmatched junction bases numbered 3, after V lost 4 bases and J lost 3 bases. The CDR3 contains 13 residues. The chain's CDR3 is CASSGQGIYEQYF. CDR3 sequence (DNA): TGTGCCAGCAGTGGACAGGGCATCTACGAGCAGTACTTC.

A word on this clone: Compared with germline, one end of the junction differs, possibly owing to a read error. The V and J genes are TRBV28 and TRBJ1-1; no reliable D call. The CDR3 is 13 residues long. Germline CDR1 reads MDHEN; CDR2 reads SYDVKM. CDR3 protein: CASSFPGNSEAFF. The CDR3 DNA is TGTGCCAGCAGTTTCCCCGGGAACTCTGAAGCTTTCTTT.

This rearrangement joins TRBV28 to TRBJ1-5; no clear D gene. The germline V gene encodes CDR1 MDHEN and CDR2 SYDVKM. Deletions cut 3 bases from V and 7 bases from J, with 7 bases between. The CDR3 is made up of 12 amino acids. Here the CDR3 reads CASSFSSQPQHF. The CDR3 DNA follows: TGTGCCAGCAGTTTTTCAAGCCAGCCCCAGCATTTT.

In its sample, this clone was seen a few times. The V call is TRBV19, the J call TRBJ1-5; D is uncertain. Germline CDR1 reads LNHDA; CDR2 reads SQIVND (reference sequence). CDR3 size: 15 residues. Trimming stripped 5 bases from V and 2 bases from J, with 13 bases between. The CDR3, as DNA: TGTGCCAGTAGTTGGGCGGGATTGGGCAATCAGCCCCAGCATTTT. Amino acid sequence: CASSWAGLGNQPQHF.

In this sample, this clone turned up a few times. This chain links TRBV7-8 with TRBJ1-5; 9 bases fit TRBD1. Germline loops: CDR1 SGHVS, CDR2 FQNEAQ. V gave up 5 bases and J gave up 6 bases; unmatched junction bases: 8. CDR3 length: 15 residues. The CDR3 DNA reads TGTGCCAGCAGCACGTGGACAGGGGAGGGTCAGCCCCAGCATTTT. This encodes CASSTWTGEGQPQHF.

The genes are TRBV10-2 and TRBJ1-5; possible D gene TRBD1, 6 bases. The length of the CDR3 is 13 residues. V was shortened by 7 bases and J by 7 bases, with 14 bases between the two germline ends. Germline CDR1 and CDR2: WSHSY and SAAADI. In DNA form, the CDR3 reads TGCGCCAGCACCCGACAGGTGACGCAGCCCCAGCATTTT. It yields the protein CASTRQVTQPQHF.

The rearrangement links TRBV19 to TRBJ2-2; D is undetermined. In germline, CDR1 is LNHDA, CDR2 SQIVND (reference sequence). This CDR3 contains 13 residues. Trimming removed 3 bases at V and 6 bases at J, with 8 bases between. CDR3 in amino acids: CASSIYEAGELFF. The CDR3 nucleotides are TGTGCCAGTAGTATCTACGAGGCCGGGGAGCTGTTTTTT. The whole variable domain, remainder taken from reference TRBV19 and TRBJ2-2, is DGGITQSPKYLFRKEGQNVTLSCEQNLNHDAMYWYRQDPGQGLRLIYYSQIVNDFQKGDIAEGYSVSREKKESFPLTVTSAQKNPTAFYLCASSIYEAGELFFGEGSRLTVL.

Note on this clone: At one end the junction does not follow the germline gene, possibly because of a read error. The chain recombines TRBV7-7 with TRBJ2-1, with TRBD2 identical over 7 bases. Germline CDR1 is SSHAT and CDR2 is FNYEAQ (reference sequence). This CDR3 contains 17 residues. This CDR3 reads CASSSLGGREAHNEQFF. In DNA form, the CDR3 reads TGTGCTAGCAGCTCGCTCGGCGGCCGGGAGGCCCACAATGAGCAGTTCTTC.

The chain carries TRBV7-3 and TRBJ2-1; D remains ambiguous. The CDR3 spans 17 residues. With 2 bases removed from V and 0 bases from J, the gap between germline ends came to 14 bases. Germline V lookup: CDR1 SGHTA, CDR2 FQGTGA. The CDR3 sequence: CASSLSASESSYNEQFF. The CDR3 bases are TGTGCCAGCAGCTTATCGGCGAGCGAGAGCTCCTACAATGAGCAGTTCTTC.

This rearrangement joins TRBV6-4 to TRBJ2-1, with 11 positions matching TRBD2. This CDR3 is built from 17 residues. Trimming cost V 4 bases and J 7 bases; bases outside gene matches: 12. The germline V gene has CDR1 MRHNA and CDR2 SNTAGT. The CDR3 nucleotides are TGTGCCAGCAGTGGAAGGGGAGTAGCGGGAGGGAAGAATGAGCAGTTCTTC. It encodes CASSGRGVAGGKNEQFF.

The CDR3 here is CASRDGQGRLAQPQHF. DNA of the CDR3: TGTGCCAGCAGGGACGGACAGGGGAGGCTCGCTCAGCCCCAGCATTTT. The chain uses TRBV28 and TRBJ1-5, with 9 bases lining up with TRBD1. CDR1 is MDHEN, CDR2 SYDVKM, per germline. This CDR3 has 16 residues. J gave up 6 bases and V 6 bases, and 12 bases lay outside the gene matches.

This chain joins TRBV4-1 and TRBJ2-6; D is unresolved. This CDR3 contains 16 residues. V was pared by 3 bases and J by 0 bases, with 9 bases between. Germline values: CDR1 MGHRA, CDR2 YSYEKL. The DNA of the CDR3 is TGCGCCAGCAGCCAGGCCCCTCTCTCTGGGGCCAACGTCCTGACTTTC. Its translation is CASSQAPLSGANVLTF.

The chain is built from TRBV28 and TRBJ2-7; 7 bases line up with TRBD2. After removal of 4 bases from V and 3 bases from J, the junction contained 3 bases not matched to a gene. The CDR3 covers 13 residues. Germline V gene sequence: CDR1 MDHEN, CDR2 SYDVKM. The CDR3 loop is CASSYRTSYEQYF. In DNA form, the CDR3 reads TGTGCCAGCAGTTATAGGACTAGCTACGAGCAGTACTTC.